This entry describes one T cell receptor beta chain. The antigen is unknown. The CDR3 is 13 amino acids. CDR1 is LNHDA and CDR2 is SQIVND in the germline V gene (reference sequence). V lost 7 bases and J lost 2, with 11 bases in between. This specimen belongs to a study of cytomegalovirus exposure and HLA in healthy donors. Regarding the study as a whole: In vitro experiments confirmed that three CMV-associated chains were specific for CMV antigens.

The PCR ran on 60 Vbeta and 13 Jbeta primers. Sequencing was performed with immunoSEQ multiplex PCR; in TCRdb, only in-frame clones are kept and a portion is missing. The sample has 95,000 to 150,000 clones, 80% seen once; the top ten hold approximately 1.3%. The specimen sequenced was PBMCs. V and J are TRBV19 and TRBJ2-5; possibly TRBD1 for D (5 bases). The clonotype originates from a female donor in good health and CMV-seronegative. CDR3 nucleotide sequence: TGTGCCAGTACTCAAAGGGGACAAGAGACCCAGTACTTC. It yields the protein CASTQRGQETQYF.